Below, 18 T cell receptor beta chains from the same sample are listed, as sequenced in a study of radiotherapy plus CTLA-4 blockade in lung cancer. Method: immunoSEQ multiplex PCR; TCRdb's copy keeps in-frame clones and lacks some. The data hold roughly 70,000 clones, with about nine tenths observed a single time. This material consisted of peripheral blood, taken from a patient treated with radiotherapy plus ipilimumab. The receptors derive from a human donor with non-small cell lung cancer that progressed on radiotherapy plus ipilimumab.

The chain employs TRBV6-6 and TRBJ2-7, with 7 bases fitting TRBD2. The CDR3 totals 14 residues. CDR1 and CDR2 (germline): MNHNY, SVGAGI (reference sequence). V lost 2 bases, J lost 3 bases, and 4 bases stayed unmatched. The chain's CDR3 is CASSYRGSNYEQYV. CDR3 nucleotides: TGTGCCAGCAGTTACCGCGGGAGCAACTACGAGCAGTACGTC.

The V and J genes are TRBV7-2 and TRBJ2-3; D not resolved. CDR1 SGHTA and CDR2 FQGNSA come from the germline V gene. Trimming took 2 bases from V and 1 from J, leaving 16 bases between them. CDR3 length: 17 residues. The CDR3 protein is CASSLTGISGGTDTQYF. As DNA, the CDR3 is TGTGCCAGCAGCTTAACCGGCATCTCGGGTGGCACAGATACGCAGTATTTT.

J is TRBJ2-1 and V is TRBV9; TRBD1 agrees at 9 bases. The CDR3 is made up of 15 amino acids. J gave up 8 bases and V 2 bases, and 8 bases lay outside the gene matches. Per germline, CDR1 SGDLS and CDR2 YYNGEE. CDR3 region: CASSVSGTGLYEQFF. CDR3 DNA: TGTGCCAGCAGCGTCTCCGGGACAGGGCTCTATGAGCAGTTCTTC.

V gene TRBV5-6 combines with J gene TRBJ2-7; D tentatively reads TRBD1 or TRBD2 (5 bases each). CDR1 SGHDT and CDR2 YYEEEE come from the germline V gene. The CDR3 contains 13 residues. The V and J ends lost 1 base and 4 bases respectively, with 9 bases between them. Written as DNA, the CDR3 is TGTGCCAGCAGCTTGTTGGGGGTATACGAGCAGTACTTC. Amino acids: CASSLLGVYEQYF.

The V gene is TRBV7-3, the J gene TRBJ1-2, with D tentatively TRBD1 (5 bases). There are 14 residues in the CDR3. V lost 5 bases and J 3 bases, leaving 13 bases between the germline ends. Germline loops: CDR1 SGHTA, CDR2 FQGTGA. This CDR3 is CASSPAGADYGYTF. The CDR3, as DNA: TGTGCCAGCAGCCCCGCCGGGGCGGACTATGGCTACACCTTC.

CDR3 loop: CAWSKGWTGIKGEKLFF. CDR3 sequence (DNA): TGTGCCTGGAGTAAGGGTTGGACAGGGATTAAGGGTGAAAAACTGTTTTTT. This chain connects TRBV30 to TRBJ1-4; TRBD1 agrees at 8 bases. CDR3 length: 17 amino acids. Germline V lookup: CDR1 GTSNPN, CDR2 SVGIG (reference sequence). V lost 2 bases and J lost 7; bases outside the gene matches: 15. The variable domain in full, completed from reference TRBV30 and TRBJ1-4, reads SQTIHQWPATLVQPVGSPLSLECTVEGTSNPNLYWYRQAAGRGLQLLFYSVGIGQISSEVPQNLSASRPQDRQFILSSKKLLLSDSGFYLCAWSKGWTGIKGEKLFFGSGTQLSVL.

The chain combines TRBV7-2 with TRBJ2-1; 7 positions match TRBD2. The CDR3 totals 16 residues. CDR1 and CDR2 from the germline V gene are SGHTA and FQGNSA. J was trimmed by 0 bases and V by 2 bases; bases with no gene match: 4. CDR3 protein: CASSLFGGSSYNEQFF. CDR3 bases: TGTGCCAGCAGCTTATTTGGCGGGAGCTCCTACAATGAGCAGTTCTTC.

V is TRBV29-1 and J is TRBJ2-1, with 10 bases that match TRBD2. The CDR3 spans 13 residues. Germline CDR1 SQVTM, CDR2 ANQGSEA. CDR3 in amino acids: CRKGLAIYNEQFF. For the CDR3, the DNA is TGCAGAAAGGGACTAGCGATTTACAATGAGCAGTTCTTC.

The chain uses TRBV19 and TRBJ2-7; maybe TRBD1 (5 bases). CDR1 and CDR2 from the germline V gene are LNHDA and SQIVND (reference sequence). The CDR3 covers 11 residues. The V end lost 4 bases, the J end lost 4 bases, and 5 bases lay between the germline ends. CDR3 in DNA: TGTGCCAGTAGTAAGGGGTACGAGCAGTACTTC. Its translation: CASSKGYEQYF.

DNA of the CDR3: TGTGCCAGCAGCGTAGGACAGGACCCTTCCTACAATGAGCAGTTCTTC. Encoded protein: CASSVGQDPSYNEQFF. This chain connects TRBV9 to TRBJ2-1; D possibly corresponds to TRBD1 (6 bases). V shed 0 bases and J shed 1 base, with 11 bases lying between them. The CDR3 loop spans 16 amino acids. In germline, CDR1 is SGDLS, CDR2 YYNGEE.

This chain uses TRBV2 with TRBJ1-1; D is ambiguous. CDR3 length: 11 amino acids. CDR1 is SNHLY and CDR2 is FYNNEI in the germline V gene. V dropped 7 bases and J dropped 7 bases, with 10 bases sitting between them. Here the CDR3 reads CASTAEYEAFF. The CDR3 DNA reads as TGTGCCAGCACGGCAGAGTATGAAGCTTTCTTT.

The chain joins TRBV10-3 to TRBJ1-2, with 8 bases fitting TRBD1. The germline V gene encodes CDR1 ENHRY and CDR2 SYGVKD. V was pared by 4 bases and J by 0 bases, with 10 bases of the junction left unmatched. The CDR3 has 17 residues. The CDR3 loop reads CAISGPTGTGTNYGYTF. The CDR3 DNA follows: TGTGCCATCAGTGGCCCTACCGGGACAGGAACTAACTATGGCTACACCTTC.

This rearrangement joins TRBV7-9 to TRBJ2-1, with D possibly TRBD2 on 6 matching bases. Trimming stripped 5 bases from V and 0 bases from J, with 17 bases between. The germline CDR1 and CDR2 sequences are SEHNR and FQNEAQ (reference sequence). The CDR3 is made up of 17 amino acids. CDR3 sequence (DNA): TGTGCCAGCAGCCTATGGAGGGGCCCGAGCTCCTACAATGAGCAGTTCTTC. It specifies CASSLWRGPSSYNEQFF.

The rearrangement links TRBV2 to TRBJ1-3; possibly TRBD1 for D (6 bases). Trimming pared 8 bases from V and 0 bases from J, leaving 8 bases between. Germline V gene sequence: CDR1 SNHLY, CDR2 FYNNEI. CDR3 size: 13 residues. In DNA, the CDR3 is TGTGCCAGCGGGGGGCTCTCTGGAAACACCATATATTTT. This gives the protein CASGGLSGNTIYF.

CDR3 nucleotides: TGTGCCAGCAGCGTAGGGGGCGGGAGTCCCACAGATACGCAGTATTTT. Its translation: CASSVGGGSPTDTQYF. The J gene is TRBJ2-3, the V gene TRBV9; 7 nucleotides line up with TRBD2. CDR1 SGDLS and CDR2 YYNGEE come from the germline V gene. This CDR3 is built from 16 residues. The J segment lost 2 bases and the V segment lost 0 bases, leaving 6 bases of the junction unmatched.

The genes are TRBV2 and TRBJ1-2, with a weak D call TRBD1 (5 bases). V lost 4 bases and J lost 3, with 15 bases in between. CDR3 length equals 15 residues. From germline, CDR1 is SNHLY and CDR2 FYNNEI. As DNA, the CDR3 is TGTGCCAGCAGTGCCATTAGGGAGGGGTACTATGGCTACACCTTC. It specifies CASSAIREGYYGYTF. Combining the CDR3 with reference TRBV2 and TRBJ1-2 gives the whole variable domain EPEVTQTPSHQVTQMGQEVILRCVPISNHLYFYWYRQILGQKVEFLVSFYNNEISEKSEIFDDQFSVERPDGSNFTLKIRSTKLEDSAMYFCASSAIREGYYGYTFGSGTRLTVV.

The genes are TRBV9 and TRBJ2-3; perhaps TRBD1 as D (6 bases). The CDR3 extends over 14 amino acids. Germline CDR1 reads SGDLS; CDR2 reads YYNGEE. V gave up 4 bases and J gave up 14 bases, with 23 bases separating them. The CDR3 bases are TGTGCCAGCAGCCAAACCCCGGGACAAGCCGAAGTGTATTTT. Its protein product is CASSQTPGQAEVYF.

J is TRBJ1-2 and V is TRBV4-1; tentatively, D is TRBD1 (5 bases). This CDR3 region has 17 residues. Trimming removed 1 base from V and 2 bases from J, with 17 bases in between. Per germline, CDR1 MGHRA and CDR2 YSYEKL. CDR3 in DNA: TGCGCCAGCAGCCAAGGGATAGTAGTAGGGGAGAACTATGGCTACACCTTC. Translating gives CASSQGIVVGENYGYTF.